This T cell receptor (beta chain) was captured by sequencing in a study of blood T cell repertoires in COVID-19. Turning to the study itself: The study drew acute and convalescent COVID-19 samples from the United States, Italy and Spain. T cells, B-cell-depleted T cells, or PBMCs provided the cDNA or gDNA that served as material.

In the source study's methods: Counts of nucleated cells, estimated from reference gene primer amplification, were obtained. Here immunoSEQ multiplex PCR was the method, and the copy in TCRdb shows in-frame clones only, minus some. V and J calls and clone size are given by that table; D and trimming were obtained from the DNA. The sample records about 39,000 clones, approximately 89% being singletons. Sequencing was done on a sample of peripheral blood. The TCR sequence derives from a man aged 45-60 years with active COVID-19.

The CDR3 DNA reads TGTGCCTGGGCATTCGGGGGGACAGGGAACCACGAGCAGTACTTC. Translated: CAWAFGGTGNHEQYF. J is TRBJ2-7 and V is TRBV30, with 9 bases that match TRBD1. With 5 bases clipped from V and 5 bases from J, the junction kept 13 bases outside the gene matches. The CDR3 loop spans 15 amino acids. Germline CDR1 is GTSNPN and CDR2 is SVGIG (reference sequence).